Detailed here is one T cell receptor beta chain. The CDR3 totals 13 residues. CDR1 and CDR2 from the germline V gene are SGHTA and FQGNSA. The V and J ends lost 0 bases and 8 bases respectively, with 7 bases between them. Treatment meaning: oral pan-JAK inhibitor, 5-10 mg twice daily. Punch biopsies of lesional scalp, plus peripheral blood, were taken from alopecia areata patients. This record belongs to a study of CD8+ T cells in alopecia areata. Once RNA had been extracted, it was reverse transcribed into cDNA to act as the sequencing template. TCRdb keeps only in-frame clones here, not all; method: immunoSEQ multiplex PCR. The sample holds 150,000 to 200,000 clones, more than 50% seen once.

The clonotype originates from a human donor with alopecia areata. The chain has TRBV7-2 and TRBJ2-2; the D is unclear. The sequencing used CD4+ T cells sorted from blood, collected at week 24, from a patient treated with tofacitinib. CDR3 bases: TGTGCCAGCAGCTTAGCCCCTAATGGGGAGCTGTTTTTT. Translating it yields CASSLAPNGELFF.